This T cell receptor (beta chain) was recorded in a study of glioma-infiltrating T cells after dendritic cell vaccination. Overall study: Dendritic cells derived from monocytes and pulsed with autologous tumor lysate formed the vaccine.

The immunoSEQ assay amplified TCRB CDR3 from up to roughly 2 ug DNA. Primers: 60 V beta forward and 13 J beta reverse. Only in-frame clones appear in the TCRdb table, and some are missing; sequencing was by immunoSEQ multiplex PCR. In the table there are approximately 50,000 clones, 70% to 90% of which are singletons. This sample's time point: after dendritic cell vaccination, including at tumor progression/relapse. Patients had residual fresh-frozen tumor tissue and more than two years of survival data. The CDR3 is made up of 12 amino acids. V was trimmed by 6 bases and J by 4 bases, leaving 9 bases between them. Germline V CDR1 and CDR2: ENHRY, SYGVKD.

The sequence came from a human donor with glioblastoma. The genes are TRBV10-3 and TRBJ1-1; D is undetermined. Sequencing was performed on blood, taken after dendritic cell vaccination. The CDR3 is CAISQVSTEAFF. CDR3 DNA: TGTGCCATCAGCCAGGTGTCCACTGAAGCTTTCTTT.